This record concerns one TCR beta chain sequence. The data were taken from a study of CD8 T cells in Susac syndrome. This CDR3 has 13 residues. V lost 4 bases to trimming and J lost 5 bases, with 10 bases between them. In germline, CDR1 is SGHRS, CDR2 YFSETQ. Peripheral blood CD8+ and CD4+ T cells were profiled by TCR beta sequencing. Isolation of CD8+ and CD4+ T cells was performed negatively, whereas enrichment of TEMRA cells was done by FACS. Reverse transcription of about 0.5 to 1 ug RNA used random hexamers. Amplification of TCR beta CDR3 by immunoSEQ multiplex PCR spanned 54 Vbeta and 13 Jbeta. TCRdb independently ran MiXCR on the immunoSEQ multiplex PCR reads; one entry per CDR3 protein. This table has about 200,000 distinct CDR3 sequences, about 91% appearing once.

The TCR originated in a human donor with Susac syndrome. V and J are TRBV5-1 and TRBJ2-1, with D unclear. Sequencing input: CD4+ T cells from PBMCs. The CDR3 loop reads CASSLTPDNEQFF. CDR3 coding DNA: TGCGCCAGCAGCCTAACACCGGACAATGAGCAGTTCTTC.